This TCR beta chain came from a study of blood T cell repertoires in COVID-19. Study context: Acute and convalescent COVID-19 samples came from the United States, Italy and Spain. Sources were T cells, B-cell-depleted T cells, or PBMCs; the material itself was cDNA or gDNA.

Methods used by the authors: Amplification of reference gene primers provided the estimated nucleated cell counts. Repertoires were generated with immunoSEQ multiplex PCR, while TCRdb's copy carries only in-frame clones and drops some. V, J and clone size are taken as reported in that table, and D and trimming were inferred from the DNA itself. The sample includes 150,000 to 180,000 clones, approximately 78% of them seen just once. Germline assignment: CDR1 SEHNR and CDR2 FQNEAQ (reference sequence). This CDR3 comprises 13 residues. Deletions cut 2 bases from V and 5 bases from J, with 9 bases between. This clone showed up just once.

This clonotype was obtained from a man older than 75 with acute or convalescent COVID-19. The sample was peripheral blood. The rearrangement uses TRBV7-9 and TRBJ1-1; D possibly corresponds to TRBD1 (5 bases). The CDR3 region has the DNA TGTGCCAGCAGCTTATTTCAGGGTACTGAAGCTTTCTTT. It specifies CASSLFQGTEAFF.